This TCR beta chain emerged from a study of blood T cells in healthy people across ages. Combining a sample-barcoded 5' primer with a J-beta primer mix, a second PCR ran for roughly 7 to 12 cycles. MiXCR, run by TCRdb on the 5' RACE reads, gives a single entry per CDR3 protein. The top ten hold around 15% of the sample, which has 850,000 to 950,000 distinct CDR3 sequences, 29% seen once. This clonotype was detected ten times or more. Its antigen is not identified. Between the trimmed V and J ends, which lost 5 bases and 2 bases, there was a span of 8 bases. Germline CDR1 reads SGHTA; CDR2 reads FQGNSA. This CDR3 is built from 13 residues. Study results and caveats: TCR beta diversity per million T cells fell roughly linearly with age.

V and J are TRBV7-2 and TRBJ2-3; D remains ambiguous. The source of this sequence is an elderly woman in good health. Sequenced material: blood. CDR3 in amino acids: CASSRGATDTQYF. The CDR3 nucleotides read TGTGCCAGCAGCCGTGGAGCCACAGATACGCAGTATTTT.